This T cell receptor (beta chain) was sequenced in a study of T-cell reconstitution after alpha-beta-depleted transplantation in children. Broader study findings: Approximately two months post-transplant, alpha-beta T cells reportedly originated from several hundred expanded graft clones.

This clonotype was seen at least ten times. Its antigen is currently unknown. A TCRbeta library incorporating unique molecular identifiers was prepared. TCRdb independently ran MiXCR on the PCR reads; one entry per CDR3 protein. Of 540,000 or so distinct CDR3 sequences in the sample, roughly 23% were seen once. V lost 5 bases and J lost 0; bases outside the gene matches: 7. Germline V gives CDR1 DFQATT, CDR2 SNEGSKA (reference sequence). This CDR3 region has 17 residues. This chain connects TRBV20-1 to TRBJ2-2; TRBD2 aligns across 12 bases. The TCR originated in a boy under two years old who had a stem cell transplant for acute myeloid leukemia, so the T cells may come from the graft donor. The specimen comprised PBMCs, mostly from graft donor cells, sampled 360 days after TCRalphabeta/CD19-depleted stem cell transplant. The CDR3 reads CSAPRLAGAANTGELFF. The CDR3 region has the DNA TGCAGTGCTCCAAGACTAGCGGGGGCCGCGAACACCGGGGAGCTGTTTTTT.